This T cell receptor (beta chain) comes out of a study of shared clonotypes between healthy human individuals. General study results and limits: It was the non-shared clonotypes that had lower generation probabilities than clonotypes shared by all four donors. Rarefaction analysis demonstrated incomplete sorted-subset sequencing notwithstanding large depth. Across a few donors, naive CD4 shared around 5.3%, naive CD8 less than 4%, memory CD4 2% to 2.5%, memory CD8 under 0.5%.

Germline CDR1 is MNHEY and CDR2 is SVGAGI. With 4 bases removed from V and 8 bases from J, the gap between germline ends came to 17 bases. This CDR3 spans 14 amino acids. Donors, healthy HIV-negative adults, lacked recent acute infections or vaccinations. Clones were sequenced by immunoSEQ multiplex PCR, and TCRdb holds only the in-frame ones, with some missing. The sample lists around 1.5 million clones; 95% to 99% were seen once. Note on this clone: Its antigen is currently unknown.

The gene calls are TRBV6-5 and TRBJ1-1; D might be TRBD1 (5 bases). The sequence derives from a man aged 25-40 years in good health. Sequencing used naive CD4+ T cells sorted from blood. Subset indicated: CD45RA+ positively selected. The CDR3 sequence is CASSSAPVGGEAFF. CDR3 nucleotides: TGTGCCAGCAGTTCCGCTCCGGTGGGGGGAGAAGCTTTCTTT.